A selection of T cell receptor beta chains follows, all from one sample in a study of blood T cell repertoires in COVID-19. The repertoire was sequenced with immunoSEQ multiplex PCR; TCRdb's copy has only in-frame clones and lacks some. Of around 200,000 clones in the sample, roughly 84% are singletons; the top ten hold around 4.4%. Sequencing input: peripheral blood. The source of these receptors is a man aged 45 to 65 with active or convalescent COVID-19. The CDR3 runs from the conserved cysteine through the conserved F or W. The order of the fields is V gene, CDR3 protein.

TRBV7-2,CASSSAGWDSNQPQHF
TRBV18,CASSPQVGTGVGTEAFF
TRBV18,CASSWERRSSYNEQFF
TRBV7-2,CASSLATYYGYTF
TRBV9,CASSGLRGRTQDGYTF
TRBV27,CASSFGASSYEQYF
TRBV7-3,CASSFLSVYEQYF
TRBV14,CASSQGAGGFYEQYF
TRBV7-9,CASSLGARDNEQYF
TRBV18,CASSPSQGHDEQYF
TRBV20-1,CSASAGGPRIDTQYF
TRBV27,CASSWGTGNGELFF
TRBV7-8,CASSLGGLQGSGNTIYF
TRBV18,CASSPPGLGTGELFF
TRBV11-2,CASSLRGGEASYRGRGYTF
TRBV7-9,CASTPQGGYGYTF
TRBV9,CASSVSPTVGFEQYF
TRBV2,CASKGGSHNEQFF
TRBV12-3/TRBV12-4,CASNSGAHSPLHF
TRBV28,CASSPSDREPYGYTF
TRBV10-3,CAISETGGASYEQYF
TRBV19,CASSLSTGAQETQYF
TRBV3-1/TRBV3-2,CASSQDTGTGYYEQYF
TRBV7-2,CASSLGLAGEQFF
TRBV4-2,CASSQDLRTPGFSNQPQHF
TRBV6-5,CASRAPGDWGYTF
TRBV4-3,CASSLGRGGTDTQYF
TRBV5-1,CASSLGTGVSPLHF
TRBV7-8,CASSPQTSGSTDTQYF
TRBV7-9,CASSPGQGGEKLFF
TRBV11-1,CASSPGLALNTGELFF
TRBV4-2,CASSLALAGAYNEQFF
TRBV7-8,CASSLARGEQPQHF
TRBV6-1,CASSEQGYNSPLHF
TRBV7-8,CASSLGRGNGYTF
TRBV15,CATSTLYQPQHF
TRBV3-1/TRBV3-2,CASSPRNTGSTEAFF
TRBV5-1,CASRLGDTPNTEAFF
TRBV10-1,CASSESGGEQPQHF
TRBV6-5,CASSYRGGDNSPLHF
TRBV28,CASSRDGVKQYF
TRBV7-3,CASSPGRGGISEAFF
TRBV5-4,CASSHTGGGMMTEAFF
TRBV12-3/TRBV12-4,CASSLRSNSPLHF
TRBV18,CASSPGQGSSGNTIYF
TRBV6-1,CASSEGRVNSNQPQHF
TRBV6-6,CASSYRGQGRGETQYF
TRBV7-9,CASSFGQGKEQYF
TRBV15,CATSPGGGGQPQHF
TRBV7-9,CASSPRQGTETQYF
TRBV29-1,CSVLRDRSYEQYF